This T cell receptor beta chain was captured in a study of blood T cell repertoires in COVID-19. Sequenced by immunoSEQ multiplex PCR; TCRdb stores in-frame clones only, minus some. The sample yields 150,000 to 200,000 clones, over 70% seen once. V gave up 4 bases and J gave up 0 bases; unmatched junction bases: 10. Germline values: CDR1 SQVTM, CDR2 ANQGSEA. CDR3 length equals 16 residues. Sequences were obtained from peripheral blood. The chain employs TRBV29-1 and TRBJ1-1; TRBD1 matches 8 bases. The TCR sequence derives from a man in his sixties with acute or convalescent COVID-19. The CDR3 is CSVGPRTGFMNTEAFF. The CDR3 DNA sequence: TGCAGCGTTGGACCTCGGACAGGGTTCATGAACACTGAAGCTTTCTTT.